The clone carrying this T cell receptor beta chain turned up a few times. As to time point: pre-sensitization, week 0. Treatment reported: therapeutic diphenylcyclopropenone sensitization with weekly scalp DPC. Sequencing started from total RNA isolated from unfractionated whole blood. The sample originates from a study of human T cells and chemical hapten exposure. Study summary: Upper back patch tests used 0.01% DPC, scored after 6 days. TCR yields differed between samples (mainly from small differences in pooled library volume).

TCRdb fed the RACE reads into MiXCR, producing one record per CDR3 protein. The table has 200,000 to 300,000 distinct CDR3 sequences, roughly 8.9% seen once. Germline V gene data show CDR1 as SNHLY and CDR2 as FYNNEI. V was shortened by 1 base and J by 0 bases, with 7 bases between the two germline ends. This CDR3 region has 15 residues. The source is a woman aged 40 to 55 with alopecia areata. Some clones in this sample may be carry-over from other donors' samples. This sequence joins TRBV2 and TRBJ2-1; no clear D. The source material was whole blood, sampled in connection with sensitization to the hapten diphenylcyclopropenone (DPC). CDR3 coding DNA: TGTGCCAGCAGTGAAGGGGCCAGCTCCTACAATGAGCAGTTCTTC. Encoded protein: CASSEGASSYNEQFF.